This passage covers 32 T cell receptor beta chains from one sample sequenced in a study of T cell repertoires in cytomegalovirus infection (dated by TCRdb to about 2019). For sequencing, an Illumina HiSeq 1500 was employed. TCRdb itself trimmed the public reads at Q25 with fastp, ran MiXCR and retained productive beta chains. Here each entry gathers all rows of one CDR3 protein and keeps the most common genes and DNA. The table for this sample lists 230,000 or so distinct CDR3 sequences; 38% of them were counted only once. Of the sample, approximately 60% falls within the top ten clones. In the paper's terms, the treatment or condition label means: in vitro stimulation with specific CMV peptide epitopes to enrich CMV-specific T cells. Antigen specificity for these receptors is unknown. The source was CD8+ T cells from cultured PBMCs, collected from culture after CMV antigen stimulation. The receptors shown here come from a human donor in good health (CMV status not recorded). Some clones in this sample may be carry-over from other donors' samples.

The sample holds many counts of this clonotype. The V and J genes are TRBV7-8 and TRBJ1-2; possibly TRBD1 for D (5 bases). Germline CDR1 reads SGHVS; CDR2 reads FQNEAQ. V was clipped by 4 bases and J by 6 bases, with 15 bases between them. This CDR3 spans 14 amino acids. For the CDR3, the DNA is TGTGCCAGCAGCTGGGACGGGGCGGACAATGGCTACACCTTC. Translation gives CASSWDGADNGYTF.

The V gene is TRBV28, the J gene TRBJ2-3; the match to TRBD2 covers 9 bases. This CDR3 region has 18 residues. CDR1 is MDHEN, CDR2 SYDVKM, per germline. J gave up 1 base and V 5 bases, and 13 bases lay outside the gene matches. CDR3 DNA: TGTGCCAGCAGTCACCAGGGAGGTACTAGCGGGTGCACAGATACGCAGTATTTT. This translates into CASSHQGGTSGCTDTQYF.

The J gene is TRBJ2-1, the V gene TRBV7-2; D remains ambiguous. This CDR3 has 13 residues. CDR1 and CDR2 (germline): SGHTA, FQGNSA. V shed 2 bases and J shed 7 bases, with 9 bases lying between them. This CDR3 is CASSLLHPNEQFF. CDR3 nucleotides: TGTGCCAGCAGCTTACTTCATCCAAATGAGCAGTTCTTC.

This clonotype was observed a handful of times. This chain connects TRBV28 to TRBJ2-3, with 7 bases aligning to TRBD1. V was pared by 8 bases and J by 3 bases, with 5 bases of the junction left unmatched. Germline loops: CDR1 MDHEN, CDR2 SYDVKM. The CDR3 sequence is 13 residues long. The CDR3 is CASRQGSTDTQYF. The DNA for the CDR3 is TGTGCCAGCCGACAGGGTAGTACAGATACGCAGTATTTT.

This clonotype showed up just a few times. The chain carries TRBV7-6 and TRBJ1-6; tentatively, D is TRBD1 (5 bases). The V end was cut by 1 base, the J end by 2 bases, with 12 bases between. Germline lookup yields CDR1 SGHVS and CDR2 FNYEAQ. The CDR3 consists of 17 residues. Here the CDR3 reads CASSLGPPTAYNSPLHF. In nucleotides, the CDR3 is TGTGCCAGCAGCTTAGGACCGCCGACAGCCTATAATTCACCCCTCCACTTT.

This rearrangement joins TRBV7-2 to TRBJ1-1; D possibly corresponds to TRBD1 (6 bases). Germline V lookup: CDR1 SGHTA, CDR2 FQGNSA. V was shortened by 1 base and J by 4 bases, with 13 bases between the two germline ends. This CDR3 contains 15 residues. CDR3 DNA: TGTGCCAGCAGCTTAGAGCCGGGGGGCGGCACTGAAGCTTTCTTT. Translation: CASSLEPGGGTEAFF.

The chain links TRBV10-3 to TRBJ2-5; TRBD1 matches at 8 bases. J gave up 5 bases and V 4 bases, and 6 bases lay outside the gene matches. There are 14 residues in the CDR3. Germline CDR1 ENHRY, CDR2 SYGVKD. In DNA form, the CDR3 reads TGTGCCATCAGTGGGACAGGGTCTTGGGAGACCCAGTACTTC. The encoded protein is CAISGTGSWETQYF.

This chain uses TRBV14 with TRBJ2-2; D is uncertain. With 4 bases removed from V and 2 bases from J, the gap between germline ends came to 8 bases. Per germline, CDR1 SGHDN and CDR2 FVKESK. The CDR3 is 14 residues long. As DNA, the CDR3 is TGTGCCAGCAGCCCCGGACCTAACACCGGGGAGCTGTTTTTT. As protein: CASSPGPNTGELFF.

This clonotype was seen many times. The chain links TRBV7-8 to TRBJ2-1, with 14 bases matching TRBD2. The V gene's germline CDR1 is SGHVS and CDR2 FQNEAQ. Trimming removed 2 bases from V and 1 base from J; junction bases left unmatched: 4. CDR3 length: 18 amino acids. CDR3 nucleotide sequence: TGTGCCAGCAGCTTACGACTAGCGGGAGGGGTATCCTACAATGAGCAGTTCTTC. Protein sequence: CASSLRLAGGVSYNEQFF.

This chain uses TRBV6-6 with TRBJ2-7; D ambiguous. Germline V gene data show CDR1 as MNHNY and CDR2 as SVGAGI (reference sequence). Trimming removed 5 bases from V and 3 bases from J, with 8 bases in between. This CDR3 is built from 12 residues. CDR3 nucleotides: TGTGCCAGCAGTCCGACTCACTACGAGCAGTACTTC. Its translation is CASSPTHYEQYF.

This chain joins TRBV5-4 and TRBJ2-1; 9 positions agree with TRBD2. With V trimmed by 3 bases and J by 6 bases, 10 bases remained unmatched. Germline values: CDR1 SGHNT, CDR2 YYREEE (reference sequence). The length of the CDR3 is 16 residues. The CDR3 DNA is TGTGCCAGCAGCTCGGTAGCGGGAGAGAGGCTCAATGAGCAGTTCTTC. Translated, it gives CASSSVAGERLNEQFF. The variable domain in full, with the rest retrieved from reference TRBV5-4 and TRBJ2-1, is ETGVTQSPTHLIKTRGQQVTLRCSSQSGHNTVSWYQQALGQGPQFIFQYYREEENGRGNFPPRFSGLQFPNYSSELNVNALELDDSALYLCASSSVAGERLNEQFFGPGTRLTVL.

This clonotype has at least ten counts. This chain's CDR3 is CASSSNVRDGYTF. CDR3 in DNA: TGTGCCAGCAGCTCAAATGTCAGGGACGGCTACACCTTC. The rearrangement uses TRBV9 and TRBJ1-2, with a weak D call TRBD1 (5 bases). Germline V gives CDR1 SGDLS, CDR2 YYNGEE. V shed 4 bases and J shed 8 bases, with 15 bases lying between them. The CDR3 is made up of 13 amino acids.

CDR3 residues: CASSSGPGTGTSSYEQYF. The DNA of the CDR3 is TGTGCCAGCAGCTCGGGTCCCGGGACAGGGACCAGCTCCTACGAGCAGTACTTC. V and J are TRBV7-9 and TRBJ2-7; TRBD1 aligns across 9 bases. This CDR3 region has 18 residues. Trimming removed 4 bases from V and 0 bases from J; junction bases left unmatched: 13. Germline V lookup: CDR1 SEHNR, CDR2 FQNEAQ (reference sequence).

This clonotype was observed many times. The chain employs TRBV7-6 and TRBJ1-4; 7 nucleotides match TRBD1. Germline CDR1 reads SGHVS; CDR2 reads FNYEAQ. Trimming took 8 bases from V and 4 from J; bases not matched to a gene: 7. This CDR3 comprises 14 residues. The CDR3 DNA follows: TGTGCCAGCTCCCGACACAGGGGTAATGAAAAACTGTTTTTT. Residues: CASSRHRGNEKLFF.

This clonotype was observed a handful of times. The J gene is TRBJ2-5, the V gene TRBV20-1; D gene uncertain. Germline lookup yields CDR1 DFQATT and CDR2 SNEGSKA (reference sequence). V shed 0 bases and J shed 5 bases, with 10 bases lying between them. The length of the CDR3 is 13 residues. In DNA form, the CDR3 reads TGCAGTGCTAGAGATGAGAGCCATGAGACCCAGTACTTC. Translating it yields CSARDESHETQYF.

The J gene is TRBJ2-5, the V gene TRBV5-4; 14 bases map to TRBD2. Germline V lookup: CDR1 SGHNT, CDR2 YYREEE (reference sequence). CDR3 size: 16 residues. The V gene end was trimmed by 3 bases and the J gene end by 5 bases; junction bases not matched to a gene: 6. CDR3 in DNA: TGTGCCAGCAGCTCCGGGACTAGCGGGAGTGGGGAGACCCAGTACTTC. Amino acids: CASSSGTSGSGETQYF.

The V and J genes are TRBV27 and TRBJ1-5; no firm D call. The CDR3 loop spans 16 amino acids. V was cut by 3 bases and J by 5 bases, with 17 bases left in between. Germline values: CDR1 MNHEY, CDR2 SMNVEV (reference sequence). The CDR3 reads CASSLNAGDGDQPQHF. As DNA, the CDR3 is TGTGCCAGCAGTTTGAATGCGGGTGATGGGGATCAGCCCCAGCATTTT.

This clonotype was observed a few times. The chain joins TRBV6-2 or TRBV6-3 to TRBJ2-7, with no clear D. V lost 7 bases and J 4 bases, leaving 20 bases between the germline ends. The CDR3 covers 15 residues. The V gene's germline CDR1 is MNHEY and CDR2 SVGEGT. CDR3 DNA sequence: TGTGCCAGCACCACGTATGAAGCCACGACGTACGAGCAGTACTTC. Translated, it gives CASTTYEATTYEQYF.

This clonotype has just a few counts. This chain uses TRBV11-2 with TRBJ2-3, with 7 bases lining up with TRBD2. Trimming cost V 5 bases and J 4 bases; bases outside gene matches: 12. The CDR3 spans 16 residues. The germline CDR1 and CDR2 sequences are SGHAT and FQNNGV. The CDR3 sequence: CASSLRAGRDSDTQYF. CDR3 coding DNA: TGTGCCAGCAGCCTTAGAGCGGGGCGAGATTCAGATACGCAGTATTTT.

This chain uses TRBV4-1 with TRBJ2-1; 7 nucleotides agree with TRBD2. The CDR3 consists of 15 residues. Per germline, CDR1 MGHRA and CDR2 YSYEKL. After removal of 1 base from V and 7 bases from J, the junction contained 7 bases not matched to a gene. The CDR3 is CASSQGTGGENEQFF. CDR3 bases: TGCGCCAGCAGCCAAGGGACGGGAGGCGAAAATGAGCAGTTCTTC.

This clonotype appeared a few times. The chain links TRBV7-6 to TRBJ2-1, with 8 bases matching TRBD1. The CDR3 runs 13 residues. Looked up from germline, CDR1 is SGHVS and CDR2 is FNYEAQ. The CDR3 loop reads CSIEGQGLDEQFF. The CDR3 DNA reads TGTAGTATTGAAGGACAGGGTCTGGATGAGCAGTTCTTC.

J is TRBJ1-2 and V is TRBV6-6; no definite D call. CDR3 length: 11 residues. Germline loops: CDR1 MNHNY, CDR2 SVGAGI (reference sequence). The V end was cut by 7 bases, the J end by 8 bases, with 11 bases between. CDR3 in DNA: TGTGCCAGCACGTCGTCGGGGGGCTACACCTTC. It specifies CASTSSGGYTF.

The V gene is TRBV11-2, the J gene TRBJ1-2, with 8 bases aligning to TRBD1. V was pared by 1 base and J by 6 bases, with 4 bases of the junction left unmatched. The germline gives CDR1 SGHAT, CDR2 FQNNGV. This CDR3 is built from 14 residues. The CDR3 nucleotides read TGTGCCAGCAGCTTAGTGGACAGGGCGGATGGCTACACCTTC. This translates into CASSLVDRADGYTF.

This clonotype occurred a few times. The V call is TRBV12-3 or TRBV12-4, the J call TRBJ1-2; TRBD1 is a possible D gene (6 bases). The CDR3 extends over 14 amino acids. Between the trimmed V and J ends, which lost 6 bases and 5 bases, there was a span of 16 bases. The CDR3 spells CASRDGTNYYGYTF. In DNA, the CDR3 is TGTGCCAGCAGGGACGGGACAAATTATTATGGCTACACCTTC.

The chain carries TRBV20-1 and TRBJ2-7; D is perhaps TRBD1 or TRBD2 (5 bases each). V was cut by 0 bases and J by 6 bases, with 15 bases left in between. The CDR3 totals 14 residues. Germline V gene sequence: CDR1 DFQATT, CDR2 SNEGSKA (reference sequence). This CDR3 is CSARDRGRAGEQYF. CDR3 DNA sequence: TGCAGTGCTAGAGATCGGGGCAGGGCCGGCGAGCAGTACTTC.

The chain couples TRBV27 to TRBJ2-3; 7 nucleotides line up with TRBD2. Germline V CDR1 and CDR2: MNHEY, SMNVEV (reference sequence). V was clipped by 1 base and J by 6 bases; unmatched bases: 7. The CDR3 is 15 residues long. The CDR3 DNA reads as TGTGCCAGCAGTTTATTTGTGGGAGGGGAGGATACGCAGTATTTT. Translating gives CASSLFVGGEDTQYF.

The chain couples TRBV27 to TRBJ2-7, with D possibly matching TRBD1 (6 bases). V dropped 0 bases and J dropped 0 bases, with 12 bases sitting between them. Germline CDR1 reads MNHEY; CDR2 reads SMNVEV (reference sequence). CDR3 length: 16 amino acids. CDR3 in DNA: TGTGCCAGCAGTTTATCCGGACAGCTACTCTCCTACGAGCAGTACTTC. It is translated as CASSLSGQLLSYEQYF.

The rearrangement joins TRBV5-1 to TRBJ2-7, with 11 bases identical to TRBD2. The CDR3 runs 17 residues. Germline values: CDR1 SGHRS, CDR2 YFSETQ. J lost 2 bases, V lost 4 bases, and 11 bases had no gene match. CDR3 in DNA: TGCGCCAGCAGCACACTACTAGCGGGGGTCCCTCCCTACGAGCAGTACTTC. Protein product: CASSTLLAGVPPYEQYF.

This chain connects TRBV29-1 to TRBJ1-1; D not resolved. CDR1 SQVTM and CDR2 ANQGSEA come from the germline V gene. With 7 bases removed from V and 1 base from J, the gap between germline ends came to 4 bases. This CDR3 spans 10 amino acids. CDR3 in DNA: TGCAGCGGGAGGAACACTGAAGCTTTCTTT. This encodes CSGRNTEAFF.

The chain uses TRBV7-3 and TRBJ2-1; 10 bases match TRBD2. Losses at the gene ends were 5 bases for V and 5 bases for J; bases not matched to a gene: 12. In germline, CDR1 is SGHTA, CDR2 FQGTGA. This CDR3 is built from 17 residues. The CDR3 spells CASSPRDRTSGNNEQFF. Written as DNA, the CDR3 is TGTGCCAGCAGCCCAAGGGACAGGACTAGCGGAAACAATGAGCAGTTCTTC.

The chain couples TRBV27 to TRBJ2-1; D gene ambiguous. Germline V lookup: CDR1 MNHEY, CDR2 SMNVEV (reference sequence). This CDR3 is 13 amino acids long. V lost 6 bases and J 3 bases, leaving 9 bases between the germline ends. The CDR3 DNA follows: TGTGCCAGCAGCCCCGCGGTCTACAATGAGCAGTTCTTC. Its protein product is CASSPAVYNEQFF.

The chain uses TRBV10-2 and TRBJ2-5, with 10 bases aligning to TRBD2. Unmatched junction bases numbered 10, after V lost 4 bases and J lost 5 bases. There are 16 residues in the CDR3. Germline CDR1 WSHSY, CDR2 SAAADI. This chain's CDR3 is CASSALSGRVRETQYF. The DNA for the CDR3 is TGCGCCAGCAGTGCATTAAGCGGGAGGGTTCGTGAGACCCAGTACTTC.